The clone carrying this T cell receptor beta chain was seen more than once but under ten times. This specimen belongs to a study of blood T cell repertoires in COVID-19. Study context: Samples of COVID-19 (acute and convalescent) were obtained from the United States, Italy and Spain. PBMCs, B-cell-depleted T cells, or T cells provided the cDNA or gDNA that made up the material.

The CDR3 is 14 residues long. Germline V CDR1 and CDR2: SNHLY, FYNNEI. V lost 3 bases, J lost 2 bases, and 9 bases lay in between. Sequencing was performed with immunoSEQ multiplex PCR; in TCRdb, only in-frame clones are kept and a portion is missing. This sample has over 80,000 clones, with roughly 75% found just once. The sequence was obtained from a woman aged 50 to 60 with acute or convalescent COVID-19. The specimen was peripheral blood. V is TRBV2 and J is TRBJ2-3; unclear D gene. CDR3 amino acids: CASSERLSTDTQYF. In DNA, the CDR3 is TGTGCCAGCAGTGAGAGGCTATCCACAGATACGCAGTATTTT.